This T cell receptor beta chain was recorded in a study of blood T cell repertoires in COVID-19. Turning to the study itself: Spain, Italy and the United States supplied samples that represented acute and convalescent COVID-19. T cells, B-cell-depleted T cells, or PBMCs provided the cDNA or gDNA that served as material.

The CDR3 length is 13 residues. CDR1 is SSHAT and CDR2 is FNYEAQ in the germline V gene (reference sequence). V shed 3 bases and J shed 1 base, with 6 bases lying between them. Enrolment of Seattle patients took place during active infection, and they were followed longitudinally. The authors' processing: Using reference gene primer amplification, nucleated cell counts were estimated. Only in-frame clones appear in the TCRdb table, and some are missing; sequencing was by immunoSEQ multiplex PCR. Clonal size and the V and J genes are those of that table, whereas D and trimming came from the DNA. The sample carries fewer than 250,000 clones, approximately 90% recorded once.

The sample consisted of peripheral blood. This clonotype originated in a man aged 25 to 45 with COVID-19, enrolled during active disease. The V call is TRBV7-7, the J call TRBJ1-1; D is unresolved. The CDR3 reads CASSLGRNTEAFF. CDR3 in DNA: TGTGCCAGCAGCTTGGGCAGGAACACTGAAGCTTTCTTT. Full variable domain (outside the CDR3, taken from reference TRBV7-7 and TRBJ1-1): GAGVSQSPRYKVTKRGQDVTLRCDPISSHATLYWYQQALGQGPEFLTYFNYEAQPDKSGLPSDRFSAERPEGSISTLTIQRTEQRDSAMYRCASSLGRNTEAFFGQGTRLTVV.